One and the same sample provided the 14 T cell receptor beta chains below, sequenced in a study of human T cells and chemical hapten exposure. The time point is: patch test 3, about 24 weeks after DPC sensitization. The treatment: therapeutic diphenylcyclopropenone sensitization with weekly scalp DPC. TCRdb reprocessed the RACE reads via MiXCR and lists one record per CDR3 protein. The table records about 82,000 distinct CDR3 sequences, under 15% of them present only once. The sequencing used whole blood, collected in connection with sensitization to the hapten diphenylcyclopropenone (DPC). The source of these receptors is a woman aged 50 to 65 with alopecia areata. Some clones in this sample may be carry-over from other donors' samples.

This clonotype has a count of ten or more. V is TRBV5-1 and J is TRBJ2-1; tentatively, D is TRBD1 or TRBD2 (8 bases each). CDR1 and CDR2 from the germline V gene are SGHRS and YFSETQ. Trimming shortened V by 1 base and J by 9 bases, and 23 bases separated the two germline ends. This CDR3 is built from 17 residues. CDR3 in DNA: TGCGCCAGCAGCTTGTTGAGGAATAGCGGGACAGGAATTGAGCAGTTCTTC. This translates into CASSLLRNSGTGIEQFF.

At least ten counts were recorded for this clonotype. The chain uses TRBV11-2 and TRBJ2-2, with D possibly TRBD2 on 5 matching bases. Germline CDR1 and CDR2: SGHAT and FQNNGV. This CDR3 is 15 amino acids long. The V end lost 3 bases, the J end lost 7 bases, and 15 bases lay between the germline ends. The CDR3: CASSFSTGINGELFF. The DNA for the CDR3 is TGTGCCAGCAGCTTTTCTACGGGGATAAACGGGGAGCTGTTTTTT.

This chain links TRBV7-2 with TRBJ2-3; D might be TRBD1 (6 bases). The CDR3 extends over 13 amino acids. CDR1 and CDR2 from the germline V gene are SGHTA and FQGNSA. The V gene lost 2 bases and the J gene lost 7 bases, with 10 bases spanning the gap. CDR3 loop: CASSLRGINTQYF. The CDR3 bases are TGTGCCAGCAGCTTAAGGGGGATAAATACGCAGTATTTT.

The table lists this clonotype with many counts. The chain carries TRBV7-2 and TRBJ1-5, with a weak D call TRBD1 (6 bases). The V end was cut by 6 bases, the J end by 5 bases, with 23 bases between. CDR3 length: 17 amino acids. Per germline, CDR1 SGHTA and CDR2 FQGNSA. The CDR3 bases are TGTGCCAGCAGGAAAAGACCCACACAGGGATGGGATCAGCCCCAGCATTTT. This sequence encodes CASRKRPTQGWDQPQHF. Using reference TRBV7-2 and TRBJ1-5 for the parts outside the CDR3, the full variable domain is GAGVSQSPSNKVTEKGKDVELRCDPISGHTALYWYRQSLGQGLEFLIYFQGNSAPDKSGLPSDRFSAERTGGSVSTLTIQRTQQEDSAVYLCASRKRPTQGWDQPQHFGDGTRLSIL.

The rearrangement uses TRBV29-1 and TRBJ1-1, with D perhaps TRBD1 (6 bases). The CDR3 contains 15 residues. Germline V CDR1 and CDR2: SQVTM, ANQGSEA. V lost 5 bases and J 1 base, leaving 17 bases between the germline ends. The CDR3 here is CSVTGLGARNTEAFF. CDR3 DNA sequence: TGCAGCGTTACTGGGTTGGGGGCCAGGAACACTGAAGCTTTCTTT. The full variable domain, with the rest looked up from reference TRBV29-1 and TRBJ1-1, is SAVISQKPSRDICQRGTSLTIQCQVDSQVTMMFWYRQQPGQSLTLIATANQGSEATYESGFVIDKFPISRPNLTFSTLTVSNMSPEDSSIYLCSVTGLGARNTEAFFGQGTRLTVV.

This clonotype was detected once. The CDR3 region is CASSLDTRNTEAFF. CDR3 coding DNA: TGCGCCAGCAGCTTAGACACCCGGAACACTGAAGCTTTCTTT. V and J are TRBV5-1 and TRBJ1-1; D not resolved. V was cut by 2 bases and J by 1 base, with 9 bases left in between. Germline CDR1 and CDR2: SGHRS and YFSETQ. The CDR3 totals 14 residues.

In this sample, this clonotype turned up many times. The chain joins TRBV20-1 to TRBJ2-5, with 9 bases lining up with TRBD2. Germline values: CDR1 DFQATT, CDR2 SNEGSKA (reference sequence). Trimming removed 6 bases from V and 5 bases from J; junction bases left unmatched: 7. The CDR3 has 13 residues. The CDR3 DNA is TGCAGTGCCCTGATAGCGGGAGTGGAGACCCAGTACTTC. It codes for CSALIAGVETQYF.

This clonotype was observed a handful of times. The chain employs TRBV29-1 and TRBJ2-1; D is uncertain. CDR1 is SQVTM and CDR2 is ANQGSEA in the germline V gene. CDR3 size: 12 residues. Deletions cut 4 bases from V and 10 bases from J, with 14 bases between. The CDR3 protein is CSVGIRPLEQFF. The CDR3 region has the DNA TGCAGCGTTGGGATTCGACCGCTGGAGCAGTTCTTC.

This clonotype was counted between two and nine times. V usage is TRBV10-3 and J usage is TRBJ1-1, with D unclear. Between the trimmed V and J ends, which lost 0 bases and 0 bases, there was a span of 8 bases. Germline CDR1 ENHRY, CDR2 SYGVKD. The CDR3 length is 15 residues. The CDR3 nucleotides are TGTGCCATCAGTGAGTCGGCCAGCATGAACACTGAAGCTTTCTTT. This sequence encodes CAISESASMNTEAFF.

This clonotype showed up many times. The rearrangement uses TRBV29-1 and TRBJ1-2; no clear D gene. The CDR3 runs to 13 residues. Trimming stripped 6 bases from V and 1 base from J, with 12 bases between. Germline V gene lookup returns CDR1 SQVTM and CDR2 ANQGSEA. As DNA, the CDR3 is TGCAGCGTGGGCTCGGACGGTAACTATGGCTACACCTTC. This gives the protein CSVGSDGNYGYTF.

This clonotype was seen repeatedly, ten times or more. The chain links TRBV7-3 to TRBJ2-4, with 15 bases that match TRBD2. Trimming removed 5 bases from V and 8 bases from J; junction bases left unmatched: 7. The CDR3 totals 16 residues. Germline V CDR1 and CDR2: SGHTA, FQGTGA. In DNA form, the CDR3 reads TGTGCCAGCAGCGCGGGACTAGCGGGAGGTCGAGACATTCAGTACTTC. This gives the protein CASSAGLAGGRDIQYF.

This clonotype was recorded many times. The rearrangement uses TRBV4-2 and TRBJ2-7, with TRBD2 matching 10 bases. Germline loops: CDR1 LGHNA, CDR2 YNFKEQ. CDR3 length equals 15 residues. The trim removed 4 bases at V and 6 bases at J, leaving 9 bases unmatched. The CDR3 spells CASSLSGRVAGEQYF. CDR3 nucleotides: TGTGCCAGCAGCCTGAGCGGGAGGGTCGCCGGCGAGCAGTACTTC.

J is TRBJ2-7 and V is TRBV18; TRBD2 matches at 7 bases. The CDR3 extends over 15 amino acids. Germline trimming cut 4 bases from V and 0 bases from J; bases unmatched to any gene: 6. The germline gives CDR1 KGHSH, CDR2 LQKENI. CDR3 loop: CASSLREGSSYEQYF. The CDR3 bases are TGTGCCAGCTCACTCAGGGAGGGTAGCTCCTACGAGCAGTACTTC.

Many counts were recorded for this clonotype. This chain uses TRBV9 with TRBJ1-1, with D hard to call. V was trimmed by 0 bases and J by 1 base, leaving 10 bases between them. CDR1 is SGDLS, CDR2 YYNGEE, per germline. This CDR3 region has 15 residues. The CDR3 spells CASSVAAPGNTEAFF. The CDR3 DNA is TGTGCCAGCAGCGTAGCCGCCCCGGGGAACACTGAAGCTTTCTTT.